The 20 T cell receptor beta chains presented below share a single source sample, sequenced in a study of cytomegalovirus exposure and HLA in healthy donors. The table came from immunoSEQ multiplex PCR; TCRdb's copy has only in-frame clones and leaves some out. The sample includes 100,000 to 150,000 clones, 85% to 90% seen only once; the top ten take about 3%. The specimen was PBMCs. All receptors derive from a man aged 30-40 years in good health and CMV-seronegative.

As DNA, the CDR3 is TGTGCCTACAAGAATCTGGCACTAGCCAACACCGGGGAGCTGTTTTTT. Protein product: CAYKNLALANTGELFF. V and J are TRBV5-8 and TRBJ2-2, with D perhaps matching TRBD2 (6 bases). The germline gives CDR1 SGHTS, CDR2 YDEGEE. There are 16 residues in the CDR3. Between the trimmed V and J ends, which lost 10 bases and 2 bases, there was a span of 21 bases.

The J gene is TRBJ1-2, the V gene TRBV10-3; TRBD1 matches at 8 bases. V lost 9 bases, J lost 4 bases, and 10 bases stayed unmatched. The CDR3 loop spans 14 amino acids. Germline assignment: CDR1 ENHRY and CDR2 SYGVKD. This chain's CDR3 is CAIAGTGPVYGYTF. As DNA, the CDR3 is TGTGCCATTGCAGGGACAGGCCCCGTCTATGGCTACACCTTC.

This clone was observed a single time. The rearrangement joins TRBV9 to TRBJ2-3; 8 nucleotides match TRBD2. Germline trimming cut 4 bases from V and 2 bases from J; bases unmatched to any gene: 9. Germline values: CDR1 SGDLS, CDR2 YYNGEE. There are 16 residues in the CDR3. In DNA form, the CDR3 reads TGTGCCAGCAGCCCCGGGGGGGGACTAATCACAGATACGCAGTATTTT. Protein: CASSPGGGLITDTQYF.

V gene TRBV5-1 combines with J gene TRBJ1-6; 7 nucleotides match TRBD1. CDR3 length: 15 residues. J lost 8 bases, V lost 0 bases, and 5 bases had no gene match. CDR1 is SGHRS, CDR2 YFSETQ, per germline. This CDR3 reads CASSLARTGYSPLHF. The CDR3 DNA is TGCGCCAGCAGCTTGGCACGGACAGGATATTCACCCCTCCACTTT.

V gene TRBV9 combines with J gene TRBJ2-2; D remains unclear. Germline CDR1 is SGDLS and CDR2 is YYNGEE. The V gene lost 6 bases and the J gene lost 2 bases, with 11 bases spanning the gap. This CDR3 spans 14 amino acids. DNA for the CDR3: TGTGCCAGCACCCCTTGGCCAAACACCGGGGAGCTGTTTTTT. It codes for CASTPWPNTGELFF.

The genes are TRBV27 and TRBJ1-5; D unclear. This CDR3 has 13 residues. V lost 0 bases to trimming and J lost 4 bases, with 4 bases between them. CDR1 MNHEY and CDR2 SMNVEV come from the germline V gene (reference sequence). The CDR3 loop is CASSLSLNQPQHF. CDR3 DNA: TGTGCCAGCAGTTTATCGTTAAATCAGCCCCAGCATTTT.

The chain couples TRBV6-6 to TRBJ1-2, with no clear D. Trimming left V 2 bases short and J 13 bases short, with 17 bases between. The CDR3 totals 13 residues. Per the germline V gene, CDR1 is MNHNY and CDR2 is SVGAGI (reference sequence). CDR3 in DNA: TGTGCCAGCAGTTACGGGGAGTACCCCCCCATCACCTTC. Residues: CASSYGEYPPITF.

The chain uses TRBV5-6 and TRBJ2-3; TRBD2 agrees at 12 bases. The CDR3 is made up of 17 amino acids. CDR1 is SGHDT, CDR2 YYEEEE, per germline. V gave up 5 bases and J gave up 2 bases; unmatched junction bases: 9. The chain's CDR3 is CASSRPGLAGSTDTQYF. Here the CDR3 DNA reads TGTGCCAGCAGTCGGCCGGGACTAGCGGGTTCCACAGATACGCAGTATTTT.

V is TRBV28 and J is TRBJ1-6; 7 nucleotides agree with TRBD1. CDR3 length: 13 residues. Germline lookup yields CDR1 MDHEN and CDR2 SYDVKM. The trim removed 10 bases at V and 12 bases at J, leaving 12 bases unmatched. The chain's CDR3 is CATRTGRHLPLHF. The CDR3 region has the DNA TGTGCCACCAGGACAGGAAGGCACTTACCCCTCCACTTT.

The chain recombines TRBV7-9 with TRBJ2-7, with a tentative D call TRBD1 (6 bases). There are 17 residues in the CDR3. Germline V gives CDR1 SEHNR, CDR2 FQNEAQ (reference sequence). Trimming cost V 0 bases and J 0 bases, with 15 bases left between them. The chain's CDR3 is CASSLALGALSSYEQYF. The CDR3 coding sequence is TGTGCCAGCAGCTTAGCGCTGGGGGCCCTGAGCTCCTACGAGCAGTACTTC.

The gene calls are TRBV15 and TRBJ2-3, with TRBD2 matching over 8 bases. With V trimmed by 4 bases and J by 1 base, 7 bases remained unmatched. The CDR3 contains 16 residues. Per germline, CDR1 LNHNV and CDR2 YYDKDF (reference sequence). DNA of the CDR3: TGTGCCACCAGCAACCCCGCGACTAGCGGCACAGATACGCAGTATTTT. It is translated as CATSNPATSGTDTQYF.

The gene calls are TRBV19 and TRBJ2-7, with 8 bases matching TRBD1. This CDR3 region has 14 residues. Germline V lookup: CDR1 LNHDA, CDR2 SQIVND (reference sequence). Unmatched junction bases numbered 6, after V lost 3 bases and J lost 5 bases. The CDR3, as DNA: TGTGCCAGTAGTATGGGCAGGGGGCGCAACGAGCAGTACTTC. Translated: CASSMGRGRNEQYF.

The CDR3 DNA reads as TGTGCCAGCAGCAGCTCGGAGGAGAACACTGAAGCTTTCTTT. The encoded protein is CASSSSEENTEAFF. The chain joins TRBV5-4 to TRBJ1-1; D is unresolved. The CDR3 runs 14 residues. Trimming took off 4 bases at V and 1 base at J, with 11 bases between the two ends. From germline, CDR1 is SGHNT and CDR2 YYREEE (reference sequence).

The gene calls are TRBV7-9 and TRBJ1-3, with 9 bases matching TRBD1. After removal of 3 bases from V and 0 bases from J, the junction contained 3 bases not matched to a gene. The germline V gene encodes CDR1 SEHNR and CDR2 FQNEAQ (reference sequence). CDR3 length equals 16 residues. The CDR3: CASSLGQGISGNTIYF. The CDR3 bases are TGTGCCAGCAGCTTGGGACAGGGAATCTCTGGAAACACCATATATTTT.

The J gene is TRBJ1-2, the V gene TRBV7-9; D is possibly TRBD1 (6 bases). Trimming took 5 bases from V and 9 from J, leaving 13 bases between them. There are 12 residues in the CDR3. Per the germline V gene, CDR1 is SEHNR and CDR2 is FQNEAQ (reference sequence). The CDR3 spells CASSLVQGSYTF. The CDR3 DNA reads TGTGCCAGCAGCCTGGTACAGGGTAGCTACACCTTC.

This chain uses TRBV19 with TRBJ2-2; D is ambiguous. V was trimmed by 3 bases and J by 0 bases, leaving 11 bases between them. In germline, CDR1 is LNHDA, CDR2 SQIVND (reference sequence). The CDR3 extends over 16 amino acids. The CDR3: CASSIEAGSNTGELFF. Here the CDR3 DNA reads TGTGCCAGTAGTATTGAAGCCGGGTCGAACACCGGGGAGCTGTTTTTT.

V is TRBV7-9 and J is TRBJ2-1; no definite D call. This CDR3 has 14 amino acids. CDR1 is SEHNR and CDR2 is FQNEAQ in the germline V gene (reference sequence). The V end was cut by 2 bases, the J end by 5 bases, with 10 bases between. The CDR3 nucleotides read TGTGCCAGCAGCTTATTGAGAACTAACAATGAGCAGTTCTTC. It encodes CASSLLRTNNEQFF.

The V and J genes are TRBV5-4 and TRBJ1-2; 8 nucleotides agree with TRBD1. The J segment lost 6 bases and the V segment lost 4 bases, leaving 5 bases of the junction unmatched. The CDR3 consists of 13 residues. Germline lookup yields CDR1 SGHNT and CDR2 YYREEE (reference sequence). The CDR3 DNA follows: TGTGCCAGCAGCCCGACAGGGGTTCATGGCTACACCTTC. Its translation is CASSPTGVHGYTF.

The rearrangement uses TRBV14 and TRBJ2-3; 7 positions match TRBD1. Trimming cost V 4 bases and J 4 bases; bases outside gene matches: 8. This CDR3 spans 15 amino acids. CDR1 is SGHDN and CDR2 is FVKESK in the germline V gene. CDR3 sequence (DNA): TGTGCCAGCAGCCCTACGACAGGGACGGCAGATACGCAGTATTTT. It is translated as CASSPTTGTADTQYF.

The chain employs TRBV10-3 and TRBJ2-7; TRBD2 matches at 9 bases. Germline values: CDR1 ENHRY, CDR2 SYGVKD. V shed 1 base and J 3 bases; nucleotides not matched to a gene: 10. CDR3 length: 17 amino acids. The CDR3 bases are TGTGCCATCAGTGAGTTCCCCATGCTAGCGGGGATCTACGAGCAGTACTTC. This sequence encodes CAISEFPMLAGIYEQYF.